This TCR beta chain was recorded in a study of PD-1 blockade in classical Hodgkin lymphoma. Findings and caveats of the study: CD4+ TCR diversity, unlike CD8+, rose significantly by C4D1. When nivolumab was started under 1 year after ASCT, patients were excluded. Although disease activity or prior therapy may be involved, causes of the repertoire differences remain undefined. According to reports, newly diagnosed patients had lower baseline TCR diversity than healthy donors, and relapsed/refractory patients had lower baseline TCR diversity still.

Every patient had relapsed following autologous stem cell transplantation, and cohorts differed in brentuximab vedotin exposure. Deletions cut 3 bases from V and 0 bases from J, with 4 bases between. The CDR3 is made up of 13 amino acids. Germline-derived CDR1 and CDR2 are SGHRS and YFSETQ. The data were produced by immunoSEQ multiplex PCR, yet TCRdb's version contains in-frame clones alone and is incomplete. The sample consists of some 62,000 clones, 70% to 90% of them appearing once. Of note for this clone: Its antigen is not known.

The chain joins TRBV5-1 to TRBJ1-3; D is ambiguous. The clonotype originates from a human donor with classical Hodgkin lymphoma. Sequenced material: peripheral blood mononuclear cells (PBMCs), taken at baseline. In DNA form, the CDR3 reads TGCGCCAGCAGCTCGGTCTCTGGAAACACCATATATTTT. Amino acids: CASSSVSGNTIYF.